The 18 T cell receptor beta chains in this list originate from one sample, sequenced in a study of cytomegalovirus exposure and HLA in healthy donors. The PCR ran on 60 Vbeta and 13 Jbeta primers. Profiling relied on immunoSEQ multiplex PCR, and the TCRdb table lists in-frame clones only, not all of them. The sample consists of around 130,000 clones, 65% to 85% of them appearing once. The material sequenced was PBMCs. All receptors come from a boy younger than 18 in good health and CMV-seronegative.

The chain links TRBV30 to TRBJ1-2; tentative D call: TRBD1 (5 bases). The V gene lost 5 bases and the J gene lost 10 bases, with 17 bases spanning the gap. The CDR3 totals 12 residues. Germline V gives CDR1 GTSNPN, CDR2 SVGIG (reference sequence). The DNA for the CDR3 is TGTGCCTGGGGTGGGGCTCAAGGGGACTACACCTTC. This sequence encodes CAWGGAQGDYTF.

The rearrangement joins TRBV14 to TRBJ2-7; D perhaps matches TRBD1 (5 bases). Trimming pared 0 bases from V and 4 bases from J, leaving 16 bases between. Germline V gene lookup returns CDR1 SGHDN and CDR2 FVKESK. The CDR3 runs 16 residues. The CDR3 is CASSQDRAGFFYEQYF. The DNA for the CDR3 is TGTGCCAGCAGCCAAGATCGGGCAGGGTTCTTTTACGAGCAGTACTTC.

The rearrangement uses TRBV10-3 and TRBJ1-1, with a tentative D call TRBD1 (6 bases). Per the germline V gene, CDR1 is ENHRY and CDR2 is SYGVKD. The V end lost 6 bases, the J end lost 1 base, and 12 bases lay between the germline ends. The CDR3 runs 14 residues. Written as DNA, the CDR3 is TGTGCCATCAGAAGGACAGAAGCGAACACTGAAGCTTTCTTT. The encoded protein is CAIRRTEANTEAFF.

The chain couples TRBV4-1 to TRBJ1-1, with 8 bases aligning to TRBD1. Losses at the gene ends were 1 base for V and 7 bases for J; bases not matched to a gene: 11. Germline V gives CDR1 MGHRA, CDR2 YSYEKL. This CDR3 is 16 amino acids long. CDR3 residues: CASSQAGIRGPGEAFF. CDR3 sequence (DNA): TGCGCCAGCAGCCAAGCCGGGATCAGGGGGCCGGGTGAAGCTTTCTTT.

Remarks on this clone: The junction does not match germline at one end; this may be a read error. The identical CDR3 is also encoded by other nucleotide sequences in the sample. This sequence joins TRBV25-1 and TRBJ2-6, with 7 bases identical to TRBD1. The CDR3 is 16 amino acids. CDR1 and CDR2 (germline): MGHDK, SYGVNS. The CDR3 is CASSDPTGAGANVLTF. In DNA, the CDR3 is TGTGCCAGCAGTGACCCTACAGGGGCCGGGGCCAATGTCCTGACTTTC.

The V and J genes are TRBV10-3 and TRBJ2-7, with 7 nucleotides matching TRBD1. The germline V gene has CDR1 ENHRY and CDR2 SYGVKD. This CDR3 is 13 amino acids long. V lost 5 bases and J lost 2; bases outside the gene matches: 3. Here the CDR3 reads CAISFDRAYEQYF. CDR3 sequence (DNA): TGTGCCATCAGTTTCGACAGGGCCTACGAGCAGTACTTC.

The V call is TRBV6-5, the J call TRBJ2-3, with D possibly being TRBD2 (5 bases). CDR3 length: 14 residues. Trimming cost V 7 bases and J 2 bases, with 13 bases left between them. From germline, CDR1 is MNHEY and CDR2 SVGAGI. CDR3 bases: TGTGCCAGCACCCGTCGGGGAAACACAGATACGCAGTATTTT. Residues: CASTRRGNTDTQYF.

This rearrangement joins TRBV6-5 to TRBJ1-5; possibly TRBD1 for D (5 bases). V lost 3 bases to trimming and J lost 7 bases, with 13 bases between them. The germline gives CDR1 MNHEY, CDR2 SVGAGI. The CDR3 has 14 residues. The CDR3, as DNA: TGTGCCAGCAGTTATGGGGGGGAGGGCCAGCCCCAGCATTTT. Protein product: CASSYGGEGQPQHF.

This clone was seen more than once but under ten times. This chain uses TRBV7-8 with TRBJ1-5; D remains unclear. The CDR3 spans 14 residues. Per germline, CDR1 SGHVS and CDR2 FQNEAQ. V lost 4 bases, J lost 3 bases, and 10 bases lay in between. CDR3 DNA sequence: TGTGCCAGCAGCTCTGGAGGTTTCAATCAGCCCCAGCATTTT. It encodes CASSSGGFNQPQHF.

This sequence joins TRBV11-3 and TRBJ2-7; 8 bases map to TRBD2. V was pared by 2 bases and J by 3 bases, with 6 bases of the junction left unmatched. This CDR3 comprises 15 residues. Germline-derived CDR1 and CDR2 are SGHNT and YENEEA. The CDR3 DNA follows: TGTGCCAGCAGCTTACGGGGGGGGGACTACTACGAGCAGTACTTC. Protein sequence: CASSLRGGDYYEQYF.

This chain links TRBV5-4 with TRBJ2-5, with 8 bases identical to TRBD1. This CDR3 is 15 amino acids long. J lost 9 bases, V lost 3 bases, and 13 bases had no gene match. Per the germline V gene, CDR1 is SGHNT and CDR2 is YYREEE (reference sequence). The CDR3: CASSYTGTPGQAQYF. The DNA for the CDR3 is TGTGCCAGCAGCTACACCGGGACTCCGGGACAGGCCCAGTACTTC.

The chain has TRBV30 and TRBJ2-7; D perhaps matches TRBD1 (6 bases). This CDR3 is 15 amino acids long. Trimming shortened V by 4 bases and J by 0 bases, and 16 bases separated the two germline ends. Per the germline V gene, CDR1 is GTSNPN and CDR2 is SVGIG (reference sequence). The CDR3 is CAWKKGQPISYEQYF. The CDR3 nucleotides read TGTGCCTGGAAAAAAGGACAGCCTATCTCCTACGAGCAGTACTTC. Using reference TRBV30 and TRBJ2-7 for the parts outside the CDR3, the full variable domain is SQTIHQWPATLVQPVGSPLSLECTVEGTSNPNLYWYRQAAGRGLQLLFYSVGIGQISSEVPQNLSASRPQDRQFILSSKKLLLSDSGFYLCAWKKGQPISYEQYFGPGTRLTVT.

The chain joins TRBV30 to TRBJ1-5, with D unresolved. V shed 3 bases and J shed 5 bases, with 11 bases lying between them. The CDR3 runs to 13 residues. Germline V gene sequence: CDR1 GTSNPN, CDR2 SVGIG (reference sequence). This CDR3 is CAWRGGRDQPQHF. CDR3 in DNA: TGTGCCTGGAGAGGAGGGCGAGATCAGCCCCAGCATTTT.

Worth noting for this clone: The junction departs from germline at one end; a sequencing error may be responsible. The chain couples TRBV5-1 to TRBJ2-7; 9 positions match TRBD2. Germline CDR1 reads SGHRS; CDR2 reads YFSETQ. The CDR3 has 17 residues. CDR3 coding DNA: TGCGCCAGCAGATTGGGGCCGGGACTAGCTAGACCCTACGAGCAGTACTTC. It yields the protein CASRLGPGLARPYEQYF.

V gene TRBV29-1 combines with J gene TRBJ2-1; the D gene is possibly TRBD2 (6 bases). The CDR3 contains 14 residues. The V gene lost 3 bases and the J gene lost 8 bases, with 17 bases spanning the gap. The germline gives CDR1 SQVTM, CDR2 ANQGSEA. CDR3 residues: CSVEAALATDEQFF. The CDR3 DNA follows: TGCAGCGTTGAGGCCGCCCTAGCGACGGATGAGCAGTTCTTC.

The V call is TRBV5-4, the J call TRBJ1-3; the match to TRBD1 covers 11 bases. Trimming took 4 bases from V and 3 from J; bases not matched to a gene: 12. The V gene's germline CDR1 is SGHNT and CDR2 YYREEE (reference sequence). This CDR3 has 18 amino acids. DNA for the CDR3: TGTGCCAGCAGCCCGGGGACAGGGGGAGTTTATAGTGGAAACACCATATATTTT. Protein product: CASSPGTGGVYSGNTIYF.

This chain joins TRBV29-1 and TRBJ2-7, with TRBD1 matching over 7 bases. The CDR3 spans 12 residues. The trim removed 7 bases at V and 1 base at J, leaving 4 bases unmatched. Germline CDR1 and CDR2: SQVTM and ANQGSEA. CDR3 protein: CSAQGESYEQYF. CDR3 coding DNA: TGCAGCGCGCAGGGGGAATCCTACGAGCAGTACTTC.

The genes are TRBV25-1 and TRBJ2-1; D unresolved. CDR3 length: 14 residues. From germline, CDR1 is MGHDK and CDR2 SYGVNS. V was clipped by 5 bases and J by 0 bases, with 8 bases between them. The CDR3 bases are TGTGCCAGCAGTTGGGCCAGCTCCTACAATGAGCAGTTCTTC. Encoded protein: CASSWASSYNEQFF.